Presented here are 4 T cell receptor beta chains from one specimen sequenced in a study of blood T cell repertoires in COVID-19. Here immunoSEQ multiplex PCR was the method, and the copy in TCRdb shows in-frame clones only, minus some. This table holds some 110,000 clones, about 89% found once. Sequenced sample: peripheral blood. Source of these receptors: a middle-aged man with acute or convalescent COVID-19.

V gene TRBV28 combines with J gene TRBJ2-1; 16 bases match TRBD2. This CDR3 comprises 19 residues. Unmatched junction bases numbered 8, after V lost 4 bases and J lost 2 bases. Germline CDR1 reads MDHEN; CDR2 reads SYDVKM. This CDR3 reads CASSSIPGTSGRAYNEQFF. The CDR3 coding sequence is TGTGCCAGCAGTTCGATACCGGGGACTAGCGGGAGGGCCTACAATGAGCAGTTCTTC.

The chain is built from TRBV28 and TRBJ1-1; the D gene is possibly TRBD1 (5 bases). V was clipped by 4 bases and J by 0 bases, with 9 bases between them. The CDR3 loop spans 14 amino acids. CDR1 and CDR2 from the germline V gene are MDHEN and SYDVKM. The CDR3 loop reads CASSWGGVNTEAFF. As DNA, the CDR3 is TGTGCCAGCAGTTGGGGGGGGGTGAACACTGAAGCTTTCTTT.

The rearrangement links TRBV12-3 or TRBV12-4 to TRBJ2-3; 11 nucleotides match TRBD2. V lost 6 bases to trimming and J lost 8 bases; unmatched junction nucleotides: 4. The CDR3 has 13 amino acids. The CDR3 coding sequence is TGTGCCAGCAGGACTAGCGGGGTTAGTACGCAGTATTTT. Translation: CASRTSGVSTQYF.

The chain links TRBV4-1 to TRBJ2-1; 9 bases align to TRBD1. CDR3 length equals 15 residues. The junction had 2 bases not matched to a gene; V was cut back by 0 bases and J by 5 bases. In germline, CDR1 is MGHRA, CDR2 YSYEKL. CDR3 DNA: TGCGCCAGCAGCCAAGACTGGACAGGGGACAATGAGCAGTTCTTC. Translation: CASSQDWTGDNEQFF.